This TCR beta chain was retrieved from a study of shared clonotypes between healthy human individuals. Naivety among CD8 cells was defined by CD45RO negativity and positive CCR7 selection, thereby excluding terminally differentiated effector memory CD45RA+ cells. In the authors' workflow: With immunoSEQ giving junction-only sequences and no quality scores, filtering differed. Sequencing was performed with immunoSEQ multiplex PCR; in TCRdb, only in-frame clones are kept and a portion is missing. V, J and clone size reflect that table, while D and trimming were determined from the DNA. The repertoire includes roughly 2.1 million clones, more than 85% of them detected once, and approximately 1.7% sits in the top ten. Looked up from germline, CDR1 is MDHEN and CDR2 is SYDVKM. V shed 4 bases, J shed 0 bases, and the junction held 7 bases outside the gene matches. There are 16 residues in the CDR3.

Sequences were obtained from naive CD8+ T cells from PBMCs. The chain has TRBV28 and TRBJ1-1; TRBD1 matches at 8 bases. The TCR sequence derives from a man aged 18 to 30 in good health. Some clones in this sample may be carry-over from other donors' samples. The CDR3 loop reads CASSSQGAGLNTEAFF. The DNA for the CDR3 is TGTGCCAGCAGTTCCCAGGGGGCCGGGTTGAACACTGAAGCTTTCTTT.